The 19 T cell receptor beta chains below all came from one sample that was sequenced in a study of T cells in Graves' hyperthyroidism and ophthalmopathy. Template material for amplifying TCR beta CDR3 regions consisted of RNA transcripts. HTBI primers drove first-round RT-PCR of the TCR CDR3. TCRdb independently ran MiXCR on the multiplex PCR reads; one entry per CDR3 protein. This table holds roughly 350,000 distinct CDR3 sequences, roughly 14% found once. Sequences were obtained from blood. Every receptor here comes from a woman under 40 with Graves' ophthalmopathy.

This clonotype was seen repeatedly, ten times or more. The V gene is TRBV2, the J gene TRBJ1-5; TRBD1 is a possible D gene (5 bases). Per the germline V gene, CDR1 is SNHLY and CDR2 is FYNNEI. The V gene lost 4 bases and the J gene lost 1 base, with 8 bases spanning the gap. The CDR3 covers 14 residues. DNA of the CDR3: TGTGCCAGCAGTGCCAGGGACAGCAATCAGCCCCAGCATTTT. Its translation is CASSARDSNQPQHF.

This clonotype was detected ten times or more. The rearrangement uses TRBV10-3 and TRBJ1-1; 8 positions match TRBD1. The germline V gene has CDR1 ENHRY and CDR2 SYGVKD. The CDR3 covers 16 residues. The V segment lost 7 bases and the J segment 2 bases; nucleotides outside the gene matches: 12. The DNA of the CDR3 is TGTGCCATCACCGACAGGGGCAGAGGGTCTAACACTGAAGCTTTCTTT. Protein: CAITDRGRGSNTEAFF.

This clonotype was found many times. The chain links TRBV28 to TRBJ1-5; perhaps TRBD1 as D (6 bases). In germline, CDR1 is MDHEN, CDR2 SYDVKM. The V end was cut by 2 bases, the J end by 3 bases, with 11 bases between. The CDR3 sequence is 15 residues long. The CDR3 region is CASSLQGPNNQPQHF. The CDR3 DNA reads as TGTGCCAGCAGTTTACAGGGGCCCAACAATCAGCCCCAGCATTTT. Full variable domain (missing parts from reference TRBV28 and TRBJ1-5): DVKVTQSSRYLVKRTGEKVFLECVQDMDHENMFWYRQDPGLGLRLIYFSYDVKMKEKGDIPEGYSVSREKKERFSLILESASTNQTSMYLCASSLQGPNNQPQHFGDGTRLSIL.

The chain combines TRBV28 with TRBJ2-7; D gene uncertain. Trimming removed 2 bases from V and 3 bases from J, with 14 bases in between. This CDR3 is 15 amino acids long. The germline CDR1 and CDR2 sequences are MDHEN and SYDVKM. The CDR3 is CASSLLRVMGYEQYF. In DNA form, the CDR3 reads TGTGCCAGCAGTTTACTAAGGGTTATGGGCTACGAGCAGTACTTC.

In its sample, this clonotype was seen a few times. V is TRBV18 and J is TRBJ1-2, with TRBD1 matching over 9 bases. Germline trimming cut 8 bases from V and 4 bases from J; bases unmatched to any gene: 5. CDR1 and CDR2 (germline): KGHSH, LQKENI. CDR3 length: 13 amino acids. This CDR3 is CASPQDRGYGYTF. In DNA, the CDR3 is TGTGCCAGCCCCCAGGACAGGGGCTATGGCTACACCTTC.

In this sample, this clonotype turned up many times. The chain joins TRBV6-2 or TRBV6-3 to TRBJ2-7; D is uncertain. In germline, CDR1 is MNHEY, CDR2 SVGEGT. CDR3 length: 15 residues. Trimming removed 5 bases from V and 0 bases from J, with 14 bases in between. The CDR3 here is CASSPQTSRSYEQYF. As DNA, the CDR3 is TGTGCCAGCAGTCCTCAGACAAGTCGCTCCTACGAGCAGTACTTC.

Ten or more counts support this clonotype. V is TRBV6-1 and J is TRBJ2-5, with 15 positions matching TRBD2. The CDR3 spans 16 residues. V trimming: 6 bases; J trimming: 1 base; junction bases outside the gene matches: 3. Germline V gene sequence: CDR1 MNHNS, CDR2 SASEGT. CDR3 DNA sequence: TGTGCCAGCAGACGGACTAGCGGGGGGGTCCAAGAGACCCAGTACTTC. This codes for CASRRTSGGVQETQYF.

This clonotype showed up many times. The gene calls are TRBV3-1 and TRBJ1-5; D unresolved. The CDR3 is made up of 15 amino acids. The germline gives CDR1 LGHDT, CDR2 YNNKEL (reference sequence). Trimming took off 1 base at V and 0 bases at J, with 7 bases between the two ends. CDR3 sequence reads: CASSQGGNSNQPQHF. The CDR3 nucleotides read TGTGCCAGCAGCCAAGGCGGCAATAGCAATCAGCCCCAGCATTTT. The complete variable domain, with remaining parts taken from reference TRBV3-1 and TRBJ1-5, reads DTAVSQTPKYLVTQMGNDKSIKCEQNLGHDTMYWYKQDSKKFLKIMFSYNNKELIINETVPNRFSPKSPDKAHLNLHINSLELGDSAVYFCASSQGGNSNQPQHFGDGTRLSIL.

Many counts were recorded for this clonotype. This sequence joins TRBV3-1 and TRBJ1-5, with 9 bases lining up with TRBD1. Trimming at V came to 0 bases and at J to 9 bases, leaving 3 bases not matched to a gene. This CDR3 has 14 amino acids. The V gene's germline CDR1 is LGHDT and CDR2 YNNKEL (reference sequence). The CDR3 is CASSQEQGAWPQHF. As DNA, the CDR3 is TGTGCCAGCAGCCAAGAACAGGGGGCTTGGCCCCAGCATTTT.

The DNA for the CDR3 is TGTGCCAATTCCTTAGACAGGGCCTCTGGCTACACCTTC. Encoded protein: CANSLDRASGYTF. The V call is TRBV6-1, the J call TRBJ1-2, with 7 bases identical to TRBD1. Germline V gives CDR1 MNHNS, CDR2 SASEGT. The V segment lost 10 bases and the J segment 7 bases; nucleotides outside the gene matches: 12. This CDR3 contains 13 residues.

In this sample, this clonotype turned up once. This rearrangement joins TRBV20-1 to TRBJ1-5; 9 bases are shared with TRBD1. The CDR3 runs to 14 residues. The germline gives CDR1 DFQATT, CDR2 SNEGSKA (reference sequence). The J segment lost 4 bases and the V segment lost 0 bases, leaving 1 base of the junction unmatched. In DNA form, the CDR3 reads TGCAGTGCTAGAGAGACAGGGGGTAATCAGCCCCAGCATTTT. It specifies CSARETGGNQPQHF.

The DNA for the CDR3 is TGTGCCAGCAGTTTGTCCGGGACAGGGGAGACAGATACGCAGTATTTT. Amino acids: CASSLSGTGETDTQYF. J is TRBJ2-3 and V is TRBV28; 10 positions match TRBD1. Per the germline V gene, CDR1 is MDHEN and CDR2 is SYDVKM. The CDR3 has 16 amino acids. V lost 3 bases, J lost 3 bases, and 6 bases stayed unmatched.

This clonotype occurred many times. V is TRBV13 and J is TRBJ2-1; the match to TRBD2 covers 7 bases. This CDR3 has 15 amino acids. The V gene's germline CDR1 is PRHDT and CDR2 FYEKMQ (reference sequence). The V and J ends lost 2 bases and 4 bases, in that order; junction bases with no gene match: 5. CDR3 amino acids: CASSLLGGSYNEQFF. CDR3 DNA: TGTGCCAGCAGCTTATTGGGGGGGTCTTACAATGAGCAGTTCTTC.

Many counts were recorded for this clonotype. V is TRBV28 and J is TRBJ1-2, with 8 bases fitting TRBD1. The CDR3 totals 13 residues. Trimming took 3 bases from V and 8 from J; bases not matched to a gene: 5. CDR1 is MDHEN and CDR2 is SYDVKM in the germline V gene. CDR3 protein: CASSFQGAWGYTF. As DNA, the CDR3 is TGTGCCAGCAGTTTTCAGGGGGCGTGGGGCTACACCTTC.

This clonotype was seen only a few times. The rearrangement links TRBV9 to TRBJ2-3; D possibly corresponds to TRBD2 (6 bases). The V end was cut by 3 bases, the J end by 0 bases, with 11 bases between. The germline V gene encodes CDR1 SGDLS and CDR2 YYNGEE. CDR3 length equals 15 residues. The CDR3, as DNA: TGTGCCAGCAGCGCAAGCGGGCGGAGCACAGATACGCAGTATTTT. Translated: CASSASGRSTDTQYF.

This clonotype has more than one count but fewer than ten. The CDR3 coding sequence is TGCAGCGGACAGGGTGCCACCGGGGAGCTGTTTTTT. It translates to CSGQGATGELFF. The genes are TRBV29-1 and TRBJ2-2; TRBD1 matches at 7 bases. Germline CDR1 SQVTM, CDR2 ANQGSEA. V was clipped by 7 bases and J by 4 bases; unmatched bases: 3. This CDR3 has 12 amino acids.

This clonotype was observed a handful of times. The chain employs TRBV27 and TRBJ1-4; 8 nucleotides line up with TRBD1. Trimming cost V 6 bases and J 3 bases; bases outside gene matches: 9. This CDR3 has 16 amino acids. Per germline, CDR1 MNHEY and CDR2 SMNVEV (reference sequence). The CDR3 sequence is CASSRTGLKANEKLFF. CDR3 nucleotides: TGTGCCAGCAGCAGGACAGGGCTAAAAGCTAATGAAAAACTGTTTTTT.

V gene TRBV12-3 or TRBV12-4 combines with J gene TRBJ2-1; D not certain. The V gene lost 1 base and the J gene lost 0 bases, with 13 bases spanning the gap. The CDR3 is 17 residues long. Written as DNA, the CDR3 is TGTGCCAGCAGTTTAGGACGTGGGGTGAGCTCCTACAATGAGCAGTTCTTC. Translated: CASSLGRGVSSYNEQFF.

The rearrangement links TRBV20-1 to TRBJ2-5, with 9 bases matching TRBD2. Trimming took 0 bases from V and 4 from J; bases not matched to a gene: 6. This CDR3 spans 15 amino acids. Germline CDR1 is DFQATT and CDR2 is SNEGSKA (reference sequence). The CDR3 reads CSAREARGGSETQYF. CDR3 bases: TGCAGTGCTAGAGAGGCGCGGGGGGGGTCAGAGACCCAGTACTTC.